The rows below give T cell receptor beta chains drawn from one sample of a study of OX40 agonist ivuxolimab in advanced cancers. The repertoire was sequenced with immunoSEQ multiplex PCR; TCRdb's copy has only in-frame clones and lacks some. Of about 24,000 clones listed, around 79% are singletons. Sequences were derived from CD4+ or CD8+ T cells sorted from blood, sampled in a trial of the OX40 agonist ivuxolimab. The receptors were sampled from an adult with an advanced solid tumor such as melanoma, head and neck, liver or kidney cancer. CDR3s include the opening cysteine and the closing phenylalanine or tryptophan. The D gene is left open where the match is weak. Some rows mark clone size as missing; the rest say once, few, many or name a class of expanded clone.

d_call j_call clone_size cdr3_length v_call cdr3_aa cdr3_nt
. TRBJ2-7 . 15 TRBV13 CASSDKTGRLDEQYF TGTGCCAGCAGCGATAAGACGGGACGCCTCGACGAGCAGTACTTC
. TRBJ1-1 few 13 TRBV7-9 CASSLQNRAEAFF TGTGCCAGCAGCTTACAAAACAGGGCCGAGGCTTTCTTT
. TRBJ1-5 few 15 TRBV6-6 CASSFLPGGNQPQHF TGTGCCAGCAGTTTTCTCCCGGGGGGCAATCAGCCCCAGCATTTT
. TRBJ2-1 . 15 TRBV7-9 CASSPQDGDFNEQFF TGTGCCAGCAGCCCCCAGGATGGCGACTTCAATGAGCAGTTCTTC
. TRBJ1-2 . 11 TRBV20-1 CGAREVPGYTF TGCGGTGCTAGAGAAGTCCCTGGCTACACCTTC
. TRBJ2-7 . 12 TRBV5-4 CASSLPSGEQYF TGTGCCAGCAGCCTCCCCTCTGGCGAGCAGTACTTC
. TRBJ1-2 . 14 TRBV2 CASSEQGHGYGYTF TGTGCCAGCAGTGAACAGGGCCACGGCTATGGCTACACCTTC
TRBD2 TRBJ2-7 . 18 TRBV6-4 CASYPGRESSGDHYEQYF TGTGCCAGCTATCCCGGCAGGGAGTCTAGCGGGGACCACTACGAGCAGTACTTC
TRBD2 TRBJ2-7 . 17 TRBV19 CASSPTSGSVLTYEQYF TGTGCCAGTAGCCCGACTAGCGGGAGTGTATTAACCTACGAGCAGTACTTC
TRBD1 TRBJ2-1 . 15 TRBV7-2 CASSPGQVDYNEQFF TGTGCCAGCAGCCCGGGACAGGTCGACTACAATGAGCAGTTCTTC
. TRBJ2-1 . 15 TRBV7-9 CASSLGPSADNEQFF TGTGCCAGCAGCTTAGGCCCTAGCGCTGACAATGAGCAGTTCTTC
. TRBJ1-1 . 14 TRBV11-3 CASSLRGAPTEAFF TGTGCCAGCAGCTTAAGGGGGGCCCCCACTGAAGCTTTCTTT
TRBD1 TRBJ1-2 . 15 TRBV11-3 CASSSLGQGMGGYTF TGTGCCAGCAGCTCGTTGGGACAGGGAATGGGCGGCTACACCTTC
TRBD1 TRBJ1-5 . 15 TRBV5-8 CASSLGGQLNQPQHF TGTGCCAGCAGCTTGGGGGGACAGCTTAATCAGCCCCAGCATTTT
. TRBJ2-3 . 16 TRBV19 CASSIGSGEGTDTQYF TGTGCCAGTAGTATAGGCTCAGGGGAAGGCACAGATACGCAGTATTTT
TRBD2 TRBJ2-1 few 15 TRBV11-2 CASSARAGGQDEQFF TGTGCCAGCAGCGCGAGGGCGGGAGGGCAAGATGAGCAGTTCTTC
TRBD1 TRBJ1-1 few 15 TRBV4-2 CASSLTGERNTEAFF TGTGCCAGCAGCTTGACAGGGGAAAGGAACACTGAAGCTTTCTTT
TRBD1 TRBJ1-3 . 15 TRBV7-6 CASSLVQGSGNTIYF TGTGCCAGCAGCTTAGTACAGGGGAGTGGAAACACCATATATTTT
. TRBJ2-1 . 14 TRBV5-1 CASSVDTSYNEQFF TGCGCCAGCAGCGTGGACACATCCTACAATGAGCAGTTCTTC
. TRBJ2-1 . 15 TRBV7-2 CASSLVSERANEQFF TGTGCCAGCAGCTTAGTTTCAGAAAGGGCCAATGAGCAGTTCTTC
. TRBJ1-2 once 14 TRBV6-6 CASSYSAQQDGYTF TGTGCCAGCAGTTACTCTGCACAGCAGGATGGCTACACCTTC
. TRBJ1-3 . 12 TRBV2 CASSVGGNTIYF TGTGCCAGCAGTGTCGGTGGAAACACCATATATTTT
TRBD1 TRBJ2-2 . 15 TRBV6-1 CAIPSHRGNTGELFF TGTGCCATCCCAAGCCACAGGGGGAACACCGGGGAGCTGTTTTTT
TRBD1 TRBJ2-3 . 13 TRBV5-1 CASSAQGANTQYF TGCGCCAGCAGCGCTCAGGGGGCTAATACGCAGTATTTT
TRBD2 TRBJ2-5 . 16 TRBV5-4 CASSPGTSGYQETQYF TGTGCCAGCAGCCCGGGGACTAGCGGGTACCAAGAGACCCAGTACTTC
. TRBJ2-1 . 14 TRBV28 CASSSSTRSNEQFF TGTGCCAGCAGTTCTTCTACTAGGAGCAATGAGCAGTTCTTC
TRBD2 TRBJ2-3 once 19 TRBV4-2 CASSRDVLAGASFTDTQYF TGTGCCAGCAGCCGCGATGTGCTAGCGGGAGCCTCTTTCACAGATACGCAGTATTTT
. TRBJ2-2 . 15 TRBV4-3 CASKRDSSLTGELFF TGCGCCAGCAAACGGGACTCCAGTTTGACCGGGGAGCTGTTTTTT
TRBD1 TRBJ1-2 . 13 TRBV5-1 CASTSQGGDGYTF TGCGCCAGCACATCACAGGGGGGCGATGGCTACACCTTC
. TRBJ1-1 few 12 TRBV30 CAWSQSNTEAFF TGTGCCTGGAGTCAAAGCAACACTGAAGCTTTCTTT
. TRBJ2-7 . 14 TRBV27 CASRENRVTGEQYF TGTGCCAGCAGGGAAAATAGGGTTACGGGCGAGCAGTACTTC
. TRBJ2-7 . 13 TRBV6-1 CASQSRQSYEQYF TGTGCCAGCCAATCCCGACAGTCCTACGAGCAGTACTTC
. TRBJ1-1 . 14 TRBV10-3 CAIRTQGDNTEAFF TGTGCCATCAGGACACAGGGAGATAACACTGAAGCTTTCTTT
TRBD2 TRBJ2-1 few 13 TRBV5-1 CASSLGTSNEQFF TGCGCCAGCAGCTTGGGGACTAGTAATGAGCAGTTCTTC
TRBD1 TRBJ1-2 . 14 TRBV12-5 CASGADRGHDGYTF TGTGCTAGTGGTGCCGACAGGGGGCATGATGGCTACACCTTC
. TRBJ2-5 . 15 TRBV28 CASSSLRGTGETQYF TGTGCCAGCAGTTCCCTCAGGGGGACTGGAGAGACCCAGTACTTC
. TRBJ2-2 once 16 TRBV5-1 CASSPARSTNTGELFF TGCGCCAGCAGCCCGGCGCGGAGCACGAACACCGGGGAGCTGTTTTTT
TRBD2 TRBJ2-5 . 15 TRBV5-1 CASSFGPLAGETQYF TGCGCCAGCAGCTTTGGCCCTCTAGCGGGAGAGACCCAGTACTTC
. TRBJ2-3 . 14 TRBV19 CASRLAEATDTQYF TGTGCCAGTAGATTAGCGGAGGCCACAGATACGCAGTATTTT
. TRBJ2-2 . 17 TRBV21-1 CASSKAPSGTGYGELFF TGTGCCAGCAGCAAAGCCCCTTCCGGGACAGGGTACGGGGAGCTGTTTTTT
TRBD1 TRBJ1-1 once 14 TRBV6-4 CASSEGQEGTEAFF TGTGCCAGCAGCGAGGGACAGGAGGGCACTGAAGCTTTCTTT
TRBD1 TRBJ1-4 . 12 TRBV19 CASRQGREKLFF TGTGCCAGCCGACAGGGCAGGGAAAAACTGTTTTTT
. TRBJ2-6 few 13 TRBV2 CASTRSGANVLTF TGTGCCAGCACCAGGTCCGGGGCCAACGTCCTGACTTTC
TRBD1 TRBJ2-7 . 14 TRBV9 CASSPQGASYEQYF TGTGCCAGCAGCCCTCAGGGGGCTTCCTACGAGCAGTACTTC
TRBD2 TRBJ2-7 . 16 TRBV4-2 CASSPRASGDLYEQYF TGTGCCAGCAGCCCAAGGGCTAGCGGGGACCTATACGAGCAGTACTTC
TRBD1 TRBJ2-1 . 15 TRBV5-1 CASSLTGVGNNEQFF TGCGCCAGCAGCTTGACAGGGGTAGGAAACAATGAGCAGTTCTTC
TRBD1 TRBJ1-3 . 15 TRBV7-2 CASSSGQGTGNTIYF TGTGCCAGCAGCTCGGGACAGGGTACTGGAAACACCATATATTTT
. TRBJ1-5 once 13 TRBV7-9 CASSRDNNQPQHF TGTGCCAGCAGTCGGGACAACAATCAGCCCCAGCATTTT
. TRBJ2-7 . 12 TRBV2 CASSLADYEQYF TGTGCCAGCAGTTTAGCGGATTACGAGCAGTACTTC
. TRBJ2-7 once 13 TRBV7-9 CASSQQNPYEQYF TGTGCCAGCAGCCAGCAGAACCCCTACGAGCAGTACTTC
. TRBJ2-2 . 15 TRBV11-2 CASSLSAGGTGELFF TGTGCCAGCAGCTTATCGGCTGGGGGTACCGGGGAGCTGTTTTTT
. TRBJ2-7 . 13 TRBV5-8 CASSLGSSYEQYF TGTGCCAGCAGCTTGGGGAGCTCCTACGAGCAGTACTTC
TRBD1 TRBJ1-1 . 14 TRBV11-2 CASSLGTGNTEAFF TGTGCCAGCAGCTTAGGGACAGGTAACACTGAAGCTTTCTTT
TRBD2 TRBJ2-1 . 14 TRBV18 CASSSGLASHEQFF TGTGCCAGCTCATCCGGACTAGCGTCTCATGAGCAGTTCTTC